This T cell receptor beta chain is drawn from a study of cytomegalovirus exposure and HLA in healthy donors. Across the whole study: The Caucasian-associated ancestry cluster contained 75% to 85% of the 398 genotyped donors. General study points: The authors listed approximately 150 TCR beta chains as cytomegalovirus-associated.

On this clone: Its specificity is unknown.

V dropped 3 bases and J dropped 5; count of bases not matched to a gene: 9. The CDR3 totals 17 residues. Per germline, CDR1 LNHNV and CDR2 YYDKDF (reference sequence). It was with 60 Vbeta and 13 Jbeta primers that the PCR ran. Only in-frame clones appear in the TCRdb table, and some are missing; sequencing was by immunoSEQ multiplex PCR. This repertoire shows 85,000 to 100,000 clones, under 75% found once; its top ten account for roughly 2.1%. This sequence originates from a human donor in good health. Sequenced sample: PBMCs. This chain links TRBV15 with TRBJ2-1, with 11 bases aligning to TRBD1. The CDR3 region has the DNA TGTGCCACCAGCAGGCGGACAGGGGGCGTGAATGACAATGAGCAGTTCTTC. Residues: CATSRRTGGVNDNEQFF.